A single TCR beta chain is shown here with its context. Profiling relied on immunoSEQ multiplex PCR, and the TCRdb table lists in-frame clones only, not all of them. The data show 46,000 or so clones, just under 95% seen once. CDR1 and CDR2 (germline): MNHEY, SMNVEV (reference sequence). The CDR3 spans 13 residues. V was cut by 7 bases and J by 2 bases, with 10 bases left in between. This record comes from a study of T cell changes during pregnancy in multiple sclerosis. This clonotype was obtained from a female donor with multiple sclerosis, enrolled in a pregnancy study. The chain carries TRBV27 and TRBJ2-3; D may be TRBD2 (5 bases). The material was CD8+ T cells from peripheral blood mononuclear cells, obtained after pregnancy. The CDR3 spells CASIPAATDTQYF. The CDR3 DNA follows: TGTGCCAGCATCCCAGCGGCCACAGATACGCAGTATTTT.